Shown below are 27 T cell receptor beta chains from a single sample sequenced in a study of T cells in Graves' hyperthyroidism and ophthalmopathy. RNA transcripts yielded amplified TCR beta CDR3 regions. HTBI primers drove first-round RT-PCR of the TCR CDR3. TCRdb itself ran the multiplex PCR reads through MiXCR, one entry per CDR3 protein. The data hold about 600,000 distinct CDR3 sequences, with approximately 15% observed a single time. The sample consisted of blood. These receptors were collected from a young woman with Graves' ophthalmopathy.

The sample holds a few counts of this clonotype. This sequence joins TRBV12-5 and TRBJ2-7; D gene uncertain. The V end was cut by 0 bases, the J end by 0 bases, with 15 bases between. Germline CDR1 is LGHNT and CDR2 is FRNRAP. This CDR3 contains 17 residues. The CDR3 protein is CASGLVVRRVSSYEQYF. CDR3 DNA: TGTGCTAGTGGTTTGGTAGTACGACGGGTTTCCTCCTACGAGCAGTACTTC.

This clonotype was seen many times. The genes are TRBV30 and TRBJ2-1, with D perhaps being TRBD1 or TRBD2 (5 bases each). Germline V gene data show CDR1 as GTSNPN and CDR2 as SVGIG (reference sequence). The CDR3 is 14 residues long. V lost 0 bases, J lost 4 bases, and 10 bases lay in between. Here the CDR3 reads CAWSVRGDYNEQFF. As DNA, the CDR3 is TGTGCCTGGAGTGTAAGAGGGGATTACAATGAGCAGTTCTTC.

The sample holds many counts of this clonotype. The chain combines TRBV18 with TRBJ1-2; TRBD1 agrees at 7 bases. The CDR3 contains 14 residues. CDR1 and CDR2 from the germline V gene are KGHSH and LQKENI. V was pared by 8 bases and J by 2 bases, with 8 bases of the junction left unmatched. In nucleotides, the CDR3 is TGTGCCAGCAGCCCCGGGACAGAAAACTATGGCTACACCTTC. Translation gives CASSPGTENYGYTF.

This clonotype was seen at least ten times. Here the CDR3 DNA reads TGCAGCGTTGTACAGGGAATAAATGAGCAGTTCTTC. Amino acids: CSVVQGINEQFF. The chain recombines TRBV29-1 with TRBJ2-1; TRBD1 might be the D (6 bases). V was cut by 4 bases and J by 7 bases, with 11 bases left in between. CDR3 size: 12 residues. Germline V gene sequence: CDR1 SQVTM, CDR2 ANQGSEA.

This clonotype was seen many times. The genes are TRBV28 and TRBJ1-2; D perhaps matches TRBD1 (5 bases). Trimming removed 6 bases from V and 6 bases from J, with 20 bases in between. CDR1 is MDHEN and CDR2 is SYDVKM in the germline V gene. The CDR3 runs 15 residues. CDR3 amino acids: CASSPQFRVTDGYTF. CDR3 nucleotide sequence: TGTGCCAGCAGCCCGCAATTCAGGGTAACGGATGGCTACACCTTC.

This chain links TRBV27 with TRBJ2-7; 7 positions agree with TRBD2. The CDR3 contains 15 residues. V shed 10 bases, J shed 6 bases, and the junction held 18 bases outside the gene matches. The germline V gene has CDR1 MNHEY and CDR2 SMNVEV (reference sequence). For the CDR3, the DNA is TGTGCCACGACAGCAGTGGCAGGACTAGTGAGCGAGCAGTACTTC. This gives the protein CATTAVAGLVSEQYF.

Many counts were recorded for this clonotype. The chain combines TRBV27 with TRBJ2-7; D gene unclear. There are 12 residues in the CDR3. Germline assignment: CDR1 MNHEY and CDR2 SMNVEV (reference sequence). Trimming took off 3 bases at V and 7 bases at J, with 10 bases between the two ends. CDR3 protein: CASSFVNREQYF. CDR3 bases: TGTGCCAGCAGTTTCGTCAATAGGGAGCAGTACTTC.

This clonotype has just a few counts. In nucleotides, the CDR3 is TGTGCCAGCTCACCCAACGACTTGGCTAGCGCGAAGGGGACCCAGTACTTC. Translating it yields CASSPNDLASAKGTQYF. This chain joins TRBV18 and TRBJ2-5, with D perhaps matching TRBD2 (6 bases). Trimming cost V 3 bases and J 7 bases, with 24 bases left between them. The CDR3 extends over 17 amino acids. Per the germline V gene, CDR1 is KGHSH and CDR2 is LQKENI.

There are many counts of this clonotype. V and J are TRBV27 and TRBJ2-7; 12 positions match TRBD2. In germline, CDR1 is MNHEY, CDR2 SMNVEV (reference sequence). After removal of 9 bases from V and 3 bases from J, the junction contained 9 bases not matched to a gene. This CDR3 is built from 15 residues. CDR3 sequence reads: CARTTLAGGVYEQYF. CDR3 nucleotides: TGTGCCAGGACCACCCTAGCGGGAGGGGTCTACGAGCAGTACTTC.

This clonotype was seen a handful of times. The rearrangement links TRBV9 to TRBJ1-2; D is unclear. In germline, CDR1 is SGDLS, CDR2 YYNGEE. There are 17 residues in the CDR3. Trimming shortened V by 0 bases and J by 0 bases, and 15 bases separated the two germline ends. CDR3 sequence reads: CASSVVTPSSANYGYTF. CDR3 DNA sequence: TGTGCCAGCAGCGTAGTAACCCCCTCAAGCGCTAACTATGGCTACACCTTC.

This clonotype was detected ten times or more. V is TRBV6-5 and J is TRBJ2-5, with no clear D. Looked up from germline, CDR1 is MNHEY and CDR2 is SVGAGI. With 7 bases removed from V and 5 bases from J, the gap between germline ends came to 8 bases. The length of the CDR3 is 11 residues. The CDR3 nucleotides read TGTGCCAGCACAGTCGCGGAGACCCAGTACTTC. This codes for CASTVAETQYF.

This rearrangement joins TRBV2 to TRBJ2-3; weak D call: TRBD2 (5 bases). V was shortened by 7 bases and J by 0 bases, with 8 bases between the two germline ends. Germline V CDR1 and CDR2: SNHLY, FYNNEI. This CDR3 has 13 residues. The CDR3 nucleotides read TGTGCCAGCACAGCGGACAGCACAGATACGCAGTATTTT. It translates to CASTADSTDTQYF.

On this clonotype: A much larger clone lies one base from this, so it may be a read error. CDR3 in DNA: TGTGCCAGCGGCCAAGATAGGACGACTAAAAACATTCAGTACTTC. As protein: CASGQDRTTKNIQYF. The gene calls are TRBV3-1 and TRBJ2-4; D unresolved. Germline V CDR1 and CDR2: LGHDT, YNNKEL (reference sequence). The CDR3 runs 15 residues.

This clonotype occurred many times. The chain combines TRBV20-1 with TRBJ2-1; perhaps TRBD2 as D (5 bases). Per the germline V gene, CDR1 is DFQATT and CDR2 is SNEGSKA (reference sequence). The CDR3 has 14 amino acids. CDR3 residues: CSTLAPNSYNEQFF. The CDR3 nucleotides read TGCAGCACCCTAGCACCTAACTCCTACAATGAGCAGTTCTTC.

The chain links TRBV19 to TRBJ2-7, with 10 bases fitting TRBD2. Germline loops: CDR1 LNHDA, CDR2 SQIVND (reference sequence). J lost 3 bases, V lost 3 bases, and 5 bases had no gene match. The CDR3 is made up of 15 amino acids. The chain's CDR3 is CASSIQREGLYEQYF. The DNA of the CDR3 is TGTGCCAGTAGTATCCAGCGGGAGGGCCTCTACGAGCAGTACTTC.

This clonotype has more than one count but fewer than ten. The genes are TRBV4-3 and TRBJ2-5; D possibly uses TRBD1 or TRBD2 (5 bases each). CDR3 size: 17 residues. The V end was cut by 4 bases, the J end by 2 bases, with 20 bases between. CDR1 is LGHNA and CDR2 is YSLEER in the germline V gene. CDR3 bases: TGCGCCAGCAGCCCGAGAGGGGCAGGAGCAGAGCAAGAGACCCAGTACTTC. Translation gives CASSPRGAGAEQETQYF.

This clonotype appeared many times. This sequence joins TRBV6-1 and TRBJ1-5; weak D call: TRBD1 (5 bases). The CDR3 covers 16 residues. Between the trimmed V and J ends, which lost 2 bases and 5 bases, there was a span of 16 bases. Germline lookup yields CDR1 MNHNS and CDR2 SASEGT. The CDR3 DNA is TGTGCCAGCAGTGAACTCCCAGGGTGGAATCATCAGCCCCAGCATTTT. Translation: CASSELPGWNHQPQHF.

This clonotype was counted ten times or more. J is TRBJ1-2 and V is TRBV7-9; D possibly corresponds to TRBD1 (6 bases). The germline V and J ends were trimmed by 1 base and 7 bases, with 13 bases remaining between them. CDR3 length: 14 residues. Germline V gene lookup returns CDR1 SEHNR and CDR2 FQNEAQ (reference sequence). The CDR3 DNA follows: TGTGCCAGCAGCTTAGAGCAGGGGCTGGGTGGCTACACCTTC. Residues: CASSLEQGLGGYTF.

This sequence joins TRBV4-3 and TRBJ1-6, with D possibly matching TRBD1 (6 bases). Trimming removed 0 bases from V and 11 bases from J, with 20 bases in between. The V gene's germline CDR1 is LGHNA and CDR2 YSLEER. There are 17 residues in the CDR3. This CDR3 reads CASSQEWTRKGGTPLHF. The CDR3 DNA is TGCGCCAGCAGCCAAGAGTGGACGAGGAAGGGGGGAACACCCCTCCACTTT.

There are many counts of this clonotype. This chain uses TRBV3-1 with TRBJ1-6, with D possibly TRBD1 on 6 matching bases. V was clipped by 2 bases and J by 8 bases, with 13 bases between them. Germline-derived CDR1 and CDR2 are LGHDT and YNNKEL (reference sequence). The CDR3 is 15 amino acids. CDR3 nucleotide sequence: TGTGCCAGCAGCCAAATGTGGGGGGCAGATTCACCCCTCCACTTT. This sequence encodes CASSQMWGADSPLHF.

This clonotype came up many times. The chain recombines TRBV10-3 with TRBJ1-1, with D perhaps matching TRBD1 (5 bases). Trimming shortened V by 10 bases and J by 2 bases, and 17 bases separated the two germline ends. Germline V CDR1 and CDR2: ENHRY, SYGVKD. The CDR3 runs to 14 residues. The CDR3 region is CATAKSRDNTEAFF. The CDR3 DNA follows: TGTGCCACCGCAAAGAGCAGGGACAACACTGAAGCTTTCTTT.

The genes are TRBV19 and TRBJ2-1; 7 nucleotides line up with TRBD2. After removal of 3 bases from V and 5 bases from J, the junction contained 7 bases not matched to a gene. The CDR3 totals 15 residues. In germline, CDR1 is LNHDA, CDR2 SQIVND (reference sequence). CDR3 residues: CASSIAGVVHNEQFF. The CDR3 bases are TGTGCCAGTAGTATCGCGGGAGTGGTCCACAATGAGCAGTTCTTC.

The rearrangement links TRBV20-1 to TRBJ2-3; 7 positions agree with TRBD2. The germline gives CDR1 DFQATT, CDR2 SNEGSKA (reference sequence). The CDR3 consists of 16 residues. The trim removed 3 bases at V and 0 bases at J, leaving 9 bases unmatched. The DNA of the CDR3 is TGCAGTGCTAGGAGCAGCGGGGAAGGGAGCACAGATACGCAGTATTTT. This translates into CSARSSGEGSTDTQYF.

This clonotype was found many times. The CDR3 nucleotides are TGTGCCAGCAGTTACTGGGAGCGGGAGATCCCCGGGGCCAACGTCCTGACTTTC. This codes for CASSYWEREIPGANVLTF. The J gene is TRBJ2-6, the V gene TRBV6-8; 8 bases line up with TRBD2. The CDR3 covers 18 residues. Germline V gene data show CDR1 as MNHGY and CDR2 as SAAAGT. V lost 1 base and J lost 4; bases outside the gene matches: 9.

The rearrangement uses TRBV28 and TRBJ2-5; TRBD1 agrees at 8 bases. The trim removed 7 bases at V and 5 bases at J, leaving 6 bases unmatched. The CDR3 spans 13 residues. Germline CDR1 reads MDHEN; CDR2 reads SYDVKM. In nucleotides, the CDR3 is TGTGCCAGCACGTCAGGGGGCGGGGAGACCCAGTACTTC. Protein product: CASTSGGGETQYF. Combining the CDR3 with reference TRBV28 and TRBJ2-5 gives the whole variable domain DVKVTQSSRYLVKRTGEKVFLECVQDMDHENMFWYRQDPGLGLRLIYFSYDVKMKEKGDIPEGYSVSREKKERFSLILESASTNQTSMYLCASTSGGGETQYFGPGTRLLVL.

In this sample, this clonotype turned up many times. V is TRBV29-1 and J is TRBJ2-5; possibly TRBD2 for D (7 bases). In germline, CDR1 is SQVTM, CDR2 ANQGSEA. The CDR3 is 13 residues long. Trimming cost V 6 bases and J 5 bases, with 16 bases left between them. The CDR3 is CSVLRGGGETQYF. The CDR3 nucleotides are TGCAGCGTCCTTCGAGGGGGGGGGGAGACCCAGTACTTC. The whole variable domain, remainder taken from reference TRBV29-1 and TRBJ2-5, is SAVISQKPSRDICQRGTSLTIQCQVDSQVTMMFWYRQQPGQSLTLIATANQGSEATYESGFVIDKFPISRPNLTFSTLTVSNMSPEDSSIYLCSVLRGGGETQYFGPGTRLLVL.

There are many counts of this clonotype. This chain joins TRBV29-1 and TRBJ2-7; D assignment may be TRBD1 or TRBD2 (5 bases each). Trimming pared 4 bases from V and 2 bases from J, leaving 15 bases between. The CDR3 spans 14 residues. Germline loops: CDR1 SQVTM, CDR2 ANQGSEA. CDR3 residues: CSVVGTELPYEQYF. CDR3 DNA sequence: TGCAGCGTTGTAGGGACGGAACTTCCCTACGAGCAGTACTTC.